This note documents a single T cell receptor (beta chain) sequence. Its antigen is unidentified. These data originate in a study of T-cell memory formation after mild COVID-19. Study-wide points: Certain responding clones were present in pre-infection memory, suggesting participation of cross-reactive memory.

Germline V CDR1 and CDR2: DFQATT, SNEGSKA (reference sequence). V was trimmed by 6 bases and J by 8 bases, leaving 16 bases between them. The CDR3 spans 12 residues. TCRdb re-derived calls from the 5' RACE reads in MiXCR, one entry per CDR3 protein. The table lists roughly 480,000 distinct CDR3 sequences, around 27% of them singletons. The specimen sequenced was PBMCs or a T cell subset sorted from them (not recorded which). The receptor was isolated from an adult woman who had mild COVID-19 (a few samples of this study predate the infection). Cell type and time point are not known. V and J are TRBV20-1 and TRBJ1-2; maybe TRBD1 (6 bases). The DNA for the CDR3 is TGCAGTGCCATAACAGGGACTTTGGGCTACACCTTC. It codes for CSAITGTLGYTF.